This T cell receptor (beta chain) was observed in a study of blood T cell repertoires in COVID-19. In its sample, this clone was seen once. Other nucleotide sequences from this sample produce the same CDR3. The germline V gene encodes CDR1 KGHSH and CDR2 LQKENI. This CDR3 is built from 14 residues. Trimming removed 2 bases at V and 6 bases at J, with 8 bases between. Sequencing used immunoSEQ multiplex PCR; TCRdb keeps in-frame clones, though not all of them. The data hold 150,000 to 200,000 clones, with about 84% observed a single time. The chain recombines TRBV18 with TRBJ1-6; a possible D gene is TRBD1 (5 bases). Sequenced input: PBMCs or T cells enriched from blood (not recorded which). The receptor comes from a man in his forties or fifties who had recovered from COVID-19. The CDR3 DNA reads TGTGCCAGCTCACCAGGGCAGGGTAATTCACCCCTCCACTTT. Encoded protein: CASSPGQGNSPLHF.